This T cell receptor beta chain was captured by sequencing in a study of early T cells in non-severe SARS-CoV-2 infection. TCRdb fed the 5' RACE reads into MiXCR, producing one record per CDR3 protein. Of approximately 50,000 distinct CDR3 sequences listed, about 11% are singletons. There are many counts of this clonotype. This clonotype was obtained from an adult who was a healthcare worker with PCR-confirmed SARS-CoV-2 infection or an uninfected control (not recorded which). The source material was whole blood.

The CDR3: CASSVQGSRQFF. CDR3 bases: TGTGCCAGCAGTGTACAGGGGAGTAGGCAGTTCTTC. The chain combines TRBV6-2 or TRBV6-3 with TRBJ2-1; 7 nucleotides line up with TRBD1. The CDR3 loop spans 12 amino acids. In germline, CDR1 is MNHEY, CDR2 SVGEGT. Unmatched junction bases numbered 7, after V lost 5 bases and J lost 12 bases.